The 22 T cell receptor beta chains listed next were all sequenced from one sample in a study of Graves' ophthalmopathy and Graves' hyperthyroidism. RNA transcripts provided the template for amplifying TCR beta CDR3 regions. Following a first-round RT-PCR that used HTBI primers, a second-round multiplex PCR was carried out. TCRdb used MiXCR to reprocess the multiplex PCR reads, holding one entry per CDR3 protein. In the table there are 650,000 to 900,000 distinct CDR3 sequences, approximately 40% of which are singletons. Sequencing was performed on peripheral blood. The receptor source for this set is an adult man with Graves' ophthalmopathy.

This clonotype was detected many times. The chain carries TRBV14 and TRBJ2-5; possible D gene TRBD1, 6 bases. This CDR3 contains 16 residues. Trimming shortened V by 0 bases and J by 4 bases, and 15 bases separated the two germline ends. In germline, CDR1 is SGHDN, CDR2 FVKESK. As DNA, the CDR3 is TGTGCCAGCAGCCAAGATTGGAGTAGAGGGGGAGAGACCCAGTACTTC. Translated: CASSQDWSRGGETQYF.

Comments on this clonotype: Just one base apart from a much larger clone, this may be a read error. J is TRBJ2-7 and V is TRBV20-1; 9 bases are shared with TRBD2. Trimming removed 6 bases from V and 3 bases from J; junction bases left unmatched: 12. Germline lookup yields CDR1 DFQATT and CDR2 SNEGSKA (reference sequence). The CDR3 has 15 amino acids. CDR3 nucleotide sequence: TGCAGTGCCCCCGCCCGGACTAGCGAGTTCTACGAGCAGTACTTC. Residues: CSAPARTSEFYEQYF.

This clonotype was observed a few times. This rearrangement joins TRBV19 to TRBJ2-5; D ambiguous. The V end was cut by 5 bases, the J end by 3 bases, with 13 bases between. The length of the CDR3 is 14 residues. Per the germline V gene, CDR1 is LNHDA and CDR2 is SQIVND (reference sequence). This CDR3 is CASSAASPKETQYF. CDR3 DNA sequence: TGTGCCAGTAGTGCGGCCAGTCCCAAAGAGACCCAGTACTTC.

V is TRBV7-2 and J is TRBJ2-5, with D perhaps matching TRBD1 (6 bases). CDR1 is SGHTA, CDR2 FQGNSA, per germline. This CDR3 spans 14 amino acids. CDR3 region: CGGSPRDNQETQYF. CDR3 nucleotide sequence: TGTGGCGGCAGCCCTCGGGACAACCAAGAGACCCAGTACTTC.

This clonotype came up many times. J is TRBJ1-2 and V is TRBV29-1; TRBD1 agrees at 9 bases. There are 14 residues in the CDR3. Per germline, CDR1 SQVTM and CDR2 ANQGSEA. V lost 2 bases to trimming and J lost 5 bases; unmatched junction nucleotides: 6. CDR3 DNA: TGCAGCGTTGAACTTGGGACAGGGTGGTATGGCTACACCTTC. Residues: CSVELGTGWYGYTF.

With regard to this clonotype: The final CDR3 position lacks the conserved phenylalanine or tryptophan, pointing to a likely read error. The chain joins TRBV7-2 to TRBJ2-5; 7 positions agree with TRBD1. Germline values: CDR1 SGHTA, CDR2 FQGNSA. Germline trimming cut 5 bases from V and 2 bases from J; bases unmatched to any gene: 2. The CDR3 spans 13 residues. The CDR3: CASSRGQQETQYL. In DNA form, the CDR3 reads TGTGCCAGCAGCAGGGGGCAGCAAGAGACCCAGTACCTC.

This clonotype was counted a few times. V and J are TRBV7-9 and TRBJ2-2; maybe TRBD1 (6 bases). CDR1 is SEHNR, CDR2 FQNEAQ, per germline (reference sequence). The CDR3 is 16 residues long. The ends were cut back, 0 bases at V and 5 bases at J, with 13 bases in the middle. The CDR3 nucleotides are TGTGCCAGCAGCTTAGCAGTGGGACAAGATACCGGGGAGCTGTTTTTT. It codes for CASSLAVGQDTGELFF.

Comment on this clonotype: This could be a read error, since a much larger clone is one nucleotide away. CDR3 coding DNA: TGTGCCAGCAGCTTAATGCAGGGCCGTTTCCCGAAACTGTTTTTT. It translates to CASSLMQGRFPKLFF. The rearrangement uses TRBV7-9 and TRBJ1-4; weak D call: TRBD1 (5 bases). Trimming took off 2 bases at V and 11 bases at J, with 18 bases between the two ends. The CDR3 length is 15 residues. Per the germline V gene, CDR1 is SEHNR and CDR2 is FQNEAQ (reference sequence). The whole variable domain, filled in from reference TRBV7-9 and TRBJ1-4, reads DTGVSQNPRHKITKRGQNVTFRCDPISEHNRLYWYRQTLGQGPEFLTYFQNEAQLEKSRLLSDRFSAERPKGSFSTLEIQRTEQGDSAMYLCASSLMQGRFPKLFFGSGTQLSVL.

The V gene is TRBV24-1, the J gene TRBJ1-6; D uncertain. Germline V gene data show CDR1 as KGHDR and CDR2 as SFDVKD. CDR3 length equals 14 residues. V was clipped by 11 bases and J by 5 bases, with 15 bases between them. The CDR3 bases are TGTGCCAGCCGGGGAAGCGGAAATAATTCACCCCTCCACTTT. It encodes CASRGSGNNSPLHF.

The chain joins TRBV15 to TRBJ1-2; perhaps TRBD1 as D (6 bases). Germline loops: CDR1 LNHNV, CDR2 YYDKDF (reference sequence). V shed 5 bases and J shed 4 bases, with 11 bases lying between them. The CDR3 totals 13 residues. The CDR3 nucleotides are TGTGCCACCAGCCAGGGGTCGACCTATGGCTACACCTTC. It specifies CATSQGSTYGYTF.

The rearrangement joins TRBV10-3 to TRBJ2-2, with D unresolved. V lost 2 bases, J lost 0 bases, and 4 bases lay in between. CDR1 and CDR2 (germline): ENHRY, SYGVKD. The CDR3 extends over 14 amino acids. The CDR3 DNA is TGTGCCATCAGTGAGGAACCGAACACCGGGGAGCTGTTTTTT. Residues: CAISEEPNTGELFF.

Here the CDR3 reads CSASGISGGPANTGELFF. The CDR3 bases are TGCAGTGCTAGCGGGATTAGCGGGGGCCCCGCGAACACCGGGGAGCTGTTTTTT. J is TRBJ2-2 and V is TRBV20-1; 9 nucleotides agree with TRBD2. The CDR3 runs to 18 residues. V dropped 3 bases and J dropped 0; count of bases not matched to a gene: 11. Germline values: CDR1 DFQATT, CDR2 SNEGSKA (reference sequence).

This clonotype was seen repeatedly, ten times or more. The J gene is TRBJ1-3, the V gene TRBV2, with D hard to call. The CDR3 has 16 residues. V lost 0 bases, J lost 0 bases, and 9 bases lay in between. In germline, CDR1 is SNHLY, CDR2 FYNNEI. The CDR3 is CASSEAGVRSGNTIYF. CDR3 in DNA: TGTGCCAGCAGTGAAGCTGGCGTACGCTCTGGAAACACCATATATTTT. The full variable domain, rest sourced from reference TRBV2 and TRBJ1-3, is EPEVTQTPSHQVTQMGQEVILRCVPISNHLYFYWYRQILGQKVEFLVSFYNNEISEKSEIFDDQFSVERPDGSNFTLKIRSTKLEDSAMYFCASSEAGVRSGNTIYFGEGSWLTVV.

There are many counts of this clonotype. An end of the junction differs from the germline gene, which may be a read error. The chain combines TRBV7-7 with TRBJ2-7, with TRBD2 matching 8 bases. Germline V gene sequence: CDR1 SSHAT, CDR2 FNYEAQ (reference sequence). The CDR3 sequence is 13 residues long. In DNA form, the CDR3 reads TGTGCTAGCAGCTTCGGGGGGGCGGAGGAGCAGTACTTC. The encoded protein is CASSFGGAEEQYF.

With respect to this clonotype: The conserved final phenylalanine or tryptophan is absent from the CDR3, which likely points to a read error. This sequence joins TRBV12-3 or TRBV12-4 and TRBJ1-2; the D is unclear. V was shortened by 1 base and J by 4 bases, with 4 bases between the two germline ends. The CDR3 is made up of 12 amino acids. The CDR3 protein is CASSLGSYGYTL. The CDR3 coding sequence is TGTGCCAGCAGTTTAGGCAGCTATGGCTACACCCTC.

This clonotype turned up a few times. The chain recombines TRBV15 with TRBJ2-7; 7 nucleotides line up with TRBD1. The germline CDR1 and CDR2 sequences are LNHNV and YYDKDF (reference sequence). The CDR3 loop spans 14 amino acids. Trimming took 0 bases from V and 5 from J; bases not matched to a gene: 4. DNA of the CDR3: TGTGCCACCAGCAGAGATATTACAGGGGACGAGCAGTACTTC. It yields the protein CATSRDITGDEQYF.

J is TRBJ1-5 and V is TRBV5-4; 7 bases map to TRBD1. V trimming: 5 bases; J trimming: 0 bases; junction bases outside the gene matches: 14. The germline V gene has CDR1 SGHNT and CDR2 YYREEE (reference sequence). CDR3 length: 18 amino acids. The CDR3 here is CASSSGGGGGRSNQPQHF. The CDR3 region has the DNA TGTGCCAGCAGTTCGGGAGGGGGCGGAGGTCGTAGCAATCAGCCCCAGCATTTT.

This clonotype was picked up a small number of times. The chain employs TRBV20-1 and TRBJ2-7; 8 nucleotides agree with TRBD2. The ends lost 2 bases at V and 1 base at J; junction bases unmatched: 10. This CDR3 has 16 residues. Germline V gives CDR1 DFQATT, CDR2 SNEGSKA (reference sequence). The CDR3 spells CSARRYSGIISYEQYF. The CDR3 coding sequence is TGCAGTGCTAGAAGGTATAGCGGGATTATTTCCTACGAGCAGTACTTC.

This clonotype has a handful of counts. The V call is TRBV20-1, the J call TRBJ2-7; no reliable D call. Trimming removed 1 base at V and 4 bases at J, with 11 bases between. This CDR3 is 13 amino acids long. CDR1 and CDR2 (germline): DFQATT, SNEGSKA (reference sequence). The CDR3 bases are TGCAGTGCTAGAGGGGATAGGGTTTACGAGCAGTACTTC. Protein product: CSARGDRVYEQYF.

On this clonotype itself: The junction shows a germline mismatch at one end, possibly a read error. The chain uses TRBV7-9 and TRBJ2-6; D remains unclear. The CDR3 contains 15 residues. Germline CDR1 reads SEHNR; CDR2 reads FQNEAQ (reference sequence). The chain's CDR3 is CASSSDFSGANVLTF. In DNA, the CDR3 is TGTGCTAGCAGCTCCGACTTCTCTGGGGCCAACGTCCTGACTTTC.

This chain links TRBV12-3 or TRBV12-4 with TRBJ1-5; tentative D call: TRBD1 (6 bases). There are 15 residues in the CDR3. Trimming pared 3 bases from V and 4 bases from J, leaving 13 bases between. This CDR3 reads CASSFGQPVNQPQHF. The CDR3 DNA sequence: TGTGCCAGCAGTTTTGGACAGCCAGTGAATCAGCCCCAGCATTTT.

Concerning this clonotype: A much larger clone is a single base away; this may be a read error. CDR3 sequence: CSVWNRAGETQYF. The DNA for the CDR3 is TGCAGCGTGTGGAACAGGGCAGGGGAGACCCAGTACTTC. The rearrangement uses TRBV29-1 and TRBJ2-5, with D possibly being TRBD1 (6 bases). This CDR3 is 13 amino acids long. Trimming took off 6 bases at V and 5 bases at J, with 16 bases between the two ends. The germline V gene encodes CDR1 SQVTM and CDR2 ANQGSEA.